A single sample is the source of the 14 T cell receptor beta chains below, sequenced in a study of shared clonotypes between healthy human individuals. Data came from immunoSEQ multiplex PCR; TCRdb stores just in-frame clones and leaves some out. This table holds 950,000 to 1,100,000 clones, 70% to 80% found once. Material: memory CD4+ T cells sorted from blood. Stated subset: CD45RA-negative fraction. These receptors were collected from a man between 18 and 35 years old in good health.

The V gene is TRBV6-6, the J gene TRBJ2-1, with D perhaps being TRBD1 or TRBD2 (5 bases each). CDR3 size: 16 residues. CDR1 and CDR2 from the germline V gene are MNHNY and SVGAGI (reference sequence). Trimming removed 2 bases at V and 1 base at J, with 12 bases between. CDR3 sequence: CASSYQGVESYNEQFF. The CDR3 bases are TGTGCCAGCAGTTACCAGGGAGTTGAATCCTACAATGAGCAGTTCTTC.

The chain uses TRBV7-2 and TRBJ2-7; possible D gene TRBD2, 6 bases. Germline V lookup: CDR1 SGHTA, CDR2 FQGNSA. V lost 4 bases, J lost 5 bases, and 21 bases lay in between. CDR3 length equals 16 residues. CDR3 residues: CASSSLAGLITHEQYF. CDR3 sequence (DNA): TGTGCCAGCAGCTCCCTCGCGGGACTTATCACCCACGAGCAGTACTTC.

CDR3: CASSDTGANTIYF. DNA for the CDR3: TGTGCCAGTAGCGATACAGGGGCCAACACCATATATTTT. J is TRBJ1-3 and V is TRBV19; 7 bases match TRBD1. The CDR3 length is 13 residues. Germline V gives CDR1 LNHDA, CDR2 SQIVND (reference sequence). V shed 6 bases, J shed 7 bases, and the junction held 6 bases outside the gene matches.

Regarding this clone: The sample carries other DNA sequences with the same CDR3. The chain employs TRBV5-1 and TRBJ2-1, with D perhaps matching TRBD1 (6 bases). This CDR3 has 12 amino acids. Per the germline V gene, CDR1 is SGHRS and CDR2 is YFSETQ. With 1 base removed from V and 7 bases from J, the gap between germline ends came to 6 bases. CDR3 sequence reads: CASSLQGNEQFF. The DNA for the CDR3 is TGCGCCAGCAGCTTGCAGGGGAATGAGCAGTTCTTC.

The chain has TRBV9 and TRBJ2-7, with 9 bases matching TRBD1. The germline gives CDR1 SGDLS, CDR2 YYNGEE. The length of the CDR3 is 17 residues. V lost 2 bases and J lost 5; bases outside the gene matches: 14. CDR3 nucleotides: TGTGCCAGCAGCGTTTCATTACCGGGACAGGGTCGAAACGAGCAGTACTTC. As protein: CASSVSLPGQGRNEQYF. Filled out from reference TRBV9 and TRBJ2-7, the complete variable domain reads DSGVTQTPKHLITATGQRVTLRCSPRSGDLSVYWYQQSLDQGLQFLIQYYNGEERAKGNILERFSAQQFPDLHSELNLSSLELGDSALYFCASSVSLPGQGRNEQYFGPGTRLTVT.

This clone came up once. The chain employs TRBV7-2 and TRBJ1-5; possibly TRBD1 for D (5 bases). This CDR3 has 15 residues. Trimming removed 3 bases from V and 5 bases from J, with 14 bases in between. Looked up from germline, CDR1 is SGHTA and CDR2 is FQGNSA. The CDR3 reads CASSFQGALDQPQHF. CDR3 DNA sequence: TGTGCCAGCAGCTTTCAAGGGGCGTTGGATCAGCCCCAGCATTTT.

Turning to this clone: The identical CDR3 is also encoded by other nucleotide sequences in the sample. This rearrangement joins TRBV4-1 to TRBJ2-3, with 9 bases that match TRBD1. In germline, CDR1 is MGHRA, CDR2 YSYEKL. The CDR3 is 16 amino acids. Trimming took 6 bases from V and 4 from J; bases not matched to a gene: 11. This chain's CDR3 is CASSQLGTGTPDTQYF. CDR3 coding DNA: TGCGCCAGCAGTCAGTTGGGGACAGGGACTCCAGATACGCAGTATTTT.

The V gene is TRBV28, the J gene TRBJ2-7; TRBD2 agrees at 7 bases. V lost 5 bases to trimming and J lost 10 bases; unmatched junction nucleotides: 8. CDR3 length: 12 amino acids. Germline V gives CDR1 MDHEN, CDR2 SYDVKM. The CDR3 is CASSTRGVPQYF. For the CDR3, the DNA is TGTGCCAGCAGTACCCGGGGGGTCCCTCAGTACTTC.

V gene TRBV19 combines with J gene TRBJ2-6, with D uncertain. Germline values: CDR1 LNHDA, CDR2 SQIVND (reference sequence). Trimming took off 0 bases at V and 0 bases at J, with 6 bases between the two ends. CDR3 length: 16 residues. The CDR3 DNA reads as TGTGCCAGTAGTATAGATGGAGTCTCTGGGGCCAACGTCCTGACTTTC. Translating it yields CASSIDGVSGANVLTF.

This clone came up many times. The gene calls are TRBV5-4 and TRBJ2-7; 9 bases match TRBD2. With 1 base clipped from V and 5 bases from J, the junction kept 10 bases outside the gene matches. CDR3 length: 16 residues. Germline loops: CDR1 SGHNT, CDR2 YYREEE (reference sequence). The CDR3 region is CASSLRGGGAFHEQYF. The CDR3 nucleotides are TGTGCCAGCAGCTTGCGGGGCGGGGGGGCATTCCACGAGCAGTACTTC.

Notes on this clone: In the same sample, other DNA sequences code for this CDR3. This chain connects TRBV15 to TRBJ2-1; D gene uncertain. Germline values: CDR1 LNHNV, CDR2 YYDKDF (reference sequence). Trimming cost V 0 bases and J 9 bases, with 6 bases left between them. This CDR3 has 12 amino acids. This chain's CDR3 is CATSRDWGEQFF. DNA for the CDR3: TGTGCCACCAGCAGAGATTGGGGTGAGCAGTTCTTC.

This clone has a handful of counts. The chain carries TRBV28 and TRBJ1-2; the D is unclear. CDR3 length: 12 amino acids. The V gene lost 5 bases and the J gene lost 5 bases, with 9 bases spanning the gap. Germline V gene lookup returns CDR1 MDHEN and CDR2 SYDVKM. As DNA, the CDR3 is TGTGCCAGCAGTAGGACTCCGTATGGCTACACCTTC. It is translated as CASSRTPYGYTF.

J is TRBJ2-7 and V is TRBV10-2; D is possibly TRBD1 or TRBD2 (5 bases each). The germline V gene has CDR1 WSHSY and CDR2 SAAADI. Trimming left V 8 bases short and J 5 bases short, with 19 bases between. This CDR3 is 14 amino acids long. CDR3 bases: TGCGCCAGCCGGCATGGAGGCCAAGGGGACGAGCAGTACTTC. This gives the protein CASRHGGQGDEQYF.

The chain links TRBV7-9 to TRBJ1-6, with D perhaps matching TRBD1 (5 bases). CDR1 and CDR2 from the germline V gene are SEHNR and FQNEAQ (reference sequence). V was trimmed by 1 base and J by 16 bases, leaving 23 bases between them. The CDR3 is made up of 16 amino acids. This chain's CDR3 is CASSLEERILGDQLHF. Here the CDR3 DNA reads TGTGCCAGCAGCTTAGAAGAGCGTATATTGGGGGACCAACTCCACTTT. Using reference TRBV7-9 and TRBJ1-6 for the parts outside the CDR3, the full variable domain is DTGVSQNPRHKITKRGQNVTFRCDPISEHNRLYWYRQTLGQGPEFLTYFQNEAQLEKSRLLSDRFSAERPKGSFSTLEIQRTEQGDSAMYLCASSLEERILGDQLHFGNGTRLTVT.